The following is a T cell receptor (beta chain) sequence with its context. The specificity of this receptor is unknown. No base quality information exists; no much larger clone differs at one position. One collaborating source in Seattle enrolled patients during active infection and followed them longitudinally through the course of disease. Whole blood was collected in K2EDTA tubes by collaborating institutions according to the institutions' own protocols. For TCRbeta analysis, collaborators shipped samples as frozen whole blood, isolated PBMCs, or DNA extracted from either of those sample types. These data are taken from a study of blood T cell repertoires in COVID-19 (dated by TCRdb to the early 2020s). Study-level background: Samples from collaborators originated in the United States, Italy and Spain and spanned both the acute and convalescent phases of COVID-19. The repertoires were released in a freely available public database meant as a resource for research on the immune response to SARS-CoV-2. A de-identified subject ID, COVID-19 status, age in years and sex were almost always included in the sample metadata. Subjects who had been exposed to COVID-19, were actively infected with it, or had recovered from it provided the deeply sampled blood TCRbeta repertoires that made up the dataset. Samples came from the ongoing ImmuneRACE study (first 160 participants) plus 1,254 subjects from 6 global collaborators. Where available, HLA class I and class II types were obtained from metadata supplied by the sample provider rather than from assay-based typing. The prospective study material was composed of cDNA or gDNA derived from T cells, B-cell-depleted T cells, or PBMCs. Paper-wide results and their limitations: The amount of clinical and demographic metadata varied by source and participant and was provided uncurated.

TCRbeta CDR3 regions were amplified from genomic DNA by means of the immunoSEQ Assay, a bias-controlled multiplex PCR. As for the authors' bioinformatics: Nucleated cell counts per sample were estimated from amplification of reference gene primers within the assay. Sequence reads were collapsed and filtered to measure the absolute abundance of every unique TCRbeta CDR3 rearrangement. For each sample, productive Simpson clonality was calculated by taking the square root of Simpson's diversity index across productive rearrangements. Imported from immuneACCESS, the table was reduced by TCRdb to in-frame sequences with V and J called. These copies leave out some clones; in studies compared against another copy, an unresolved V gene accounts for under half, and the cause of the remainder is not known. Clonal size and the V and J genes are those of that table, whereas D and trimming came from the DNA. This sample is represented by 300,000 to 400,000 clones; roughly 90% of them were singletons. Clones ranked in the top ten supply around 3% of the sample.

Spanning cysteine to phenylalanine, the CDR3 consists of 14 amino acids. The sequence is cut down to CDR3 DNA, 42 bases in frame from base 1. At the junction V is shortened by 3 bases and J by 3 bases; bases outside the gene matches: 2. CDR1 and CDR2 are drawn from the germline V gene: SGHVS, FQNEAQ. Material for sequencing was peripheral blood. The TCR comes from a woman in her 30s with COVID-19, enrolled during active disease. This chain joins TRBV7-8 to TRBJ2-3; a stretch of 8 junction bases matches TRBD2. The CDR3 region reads CASSFSGETDTQYF. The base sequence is TGTGCCAGCAGCTTTAGCGGGGAGACAGATACGCAGTATTTT.